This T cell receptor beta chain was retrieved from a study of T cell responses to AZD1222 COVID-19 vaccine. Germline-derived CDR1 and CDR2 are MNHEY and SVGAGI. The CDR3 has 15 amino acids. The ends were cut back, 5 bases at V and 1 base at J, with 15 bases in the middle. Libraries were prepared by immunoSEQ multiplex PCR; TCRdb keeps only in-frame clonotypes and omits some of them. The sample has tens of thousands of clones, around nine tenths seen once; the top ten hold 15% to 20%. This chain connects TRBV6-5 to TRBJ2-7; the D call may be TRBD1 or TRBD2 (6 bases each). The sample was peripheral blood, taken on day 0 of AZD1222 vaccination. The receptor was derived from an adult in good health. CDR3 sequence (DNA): TGTGCCAGCAGTCCCGAGGGGGGTGCGTCCTACGAGCAGTACTTC. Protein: CASSPEGGASYEQYF.